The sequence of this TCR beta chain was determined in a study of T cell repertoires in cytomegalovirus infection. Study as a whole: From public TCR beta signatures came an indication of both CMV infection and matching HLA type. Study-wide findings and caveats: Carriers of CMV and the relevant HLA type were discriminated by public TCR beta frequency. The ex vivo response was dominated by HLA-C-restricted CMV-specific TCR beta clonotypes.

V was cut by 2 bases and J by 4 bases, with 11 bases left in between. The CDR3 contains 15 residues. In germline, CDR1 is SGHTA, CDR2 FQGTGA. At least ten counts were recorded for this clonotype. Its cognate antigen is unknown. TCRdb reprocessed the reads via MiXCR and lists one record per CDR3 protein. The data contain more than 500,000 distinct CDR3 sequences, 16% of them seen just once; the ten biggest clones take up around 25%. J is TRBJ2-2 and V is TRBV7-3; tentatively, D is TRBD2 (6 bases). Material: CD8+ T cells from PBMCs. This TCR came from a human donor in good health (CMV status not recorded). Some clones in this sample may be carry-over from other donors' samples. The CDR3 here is CASSLEGSGTGELFF. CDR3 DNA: TGTGCCAGCAGCTTAGAGGGTAGCGGCACCGGGGAGCTGTTTTTT.